This T cell receptor (beta chain) originates from a study of blood T cell repertoires in COVID-19. The overall study: The cDNA or gDNA used as material had been derived from T cells, B-cell-depleted T cells, or PBMCs.

Germline V lookup: CDR1 MNHEY, CDR2 SVGEGT. With V trimmed by 2 bases and J by 7 bases, 4 bases remained unmatched. This CDR3 contains 13 residues. This clone came up a few times. Libraries were prepared by immunoSEQ multiplex PCR; TCRdb keeps only in-frame clonotypes and omits some of them. The table lists roughly 15,000 clones, over 70% of them singletons. This chain joins TRBV6-2 or TRBV6-3 and TRBJ1-1, with 7 bases lining up with TRBD1. The sequencing input was peripheral blood. This receptor was identified in a human donor in a cohort sampled during active COVID-19. CDR3 in amino acids: CASSYTGVLEAFF. In DNA, the CDR3 is TGTGCCAGCAGTTACACAGGGGTGCTTGAAGCTTTCTTT.